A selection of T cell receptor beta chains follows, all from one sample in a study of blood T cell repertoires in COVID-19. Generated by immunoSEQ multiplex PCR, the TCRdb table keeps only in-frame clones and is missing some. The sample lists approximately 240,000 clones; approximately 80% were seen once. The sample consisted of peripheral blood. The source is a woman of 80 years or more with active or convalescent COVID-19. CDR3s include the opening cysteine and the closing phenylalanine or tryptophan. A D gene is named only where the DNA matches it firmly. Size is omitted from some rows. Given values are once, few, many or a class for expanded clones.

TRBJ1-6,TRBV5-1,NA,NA,TGCGCCAGCAGCTTGGAGCAGGAGGTTTCACCCCTCCACTTT,CASSLEQEVSPLHF
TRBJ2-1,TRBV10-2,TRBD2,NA,TGCGCCAGCAGGTCAGCGGGAGATAACAATGAGCAGTTCTTC,CASRSAGDNNEQFF
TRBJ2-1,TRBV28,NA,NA,TGTGCCAGCAGCAGGGGGGCCAGCAATGAGCAGTTCTTC,CASSRGASNEQFF
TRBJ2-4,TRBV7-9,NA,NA,TGTGCCAGCAGCCGACCCCAGGGCATTCAGTACTTC,CASSRPQGIQYF
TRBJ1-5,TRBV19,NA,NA,TGTGCCAGTAGTATTTCACGGGGGAATCAGCCCCAGCATTTT,CASSISRGNQPQHF
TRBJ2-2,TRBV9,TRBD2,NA,TGTGCCAGCAGCATCCATGAGCGGGAGGGCCCCACCGGGGAGCTGTTTTTT,CASSIHEREGPTGELFF
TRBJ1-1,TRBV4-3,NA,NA,TGCGCCAGCAGCCAAGAGAGGGGGACTGAAGCTTTCTTT,CASSQERGTEAFF
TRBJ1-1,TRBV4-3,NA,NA,TGCGCCAGCAGCCAAGAGCGCGGGGCCACTGAAGCTTTCTTT,CASSQERGATEAFF
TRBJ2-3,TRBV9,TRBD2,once,TGTGCCAGCAGCGCACTAGCGGGAGGGCCGGGAGATACGCAGTATTTT,CASSALAGGPGDTQYF
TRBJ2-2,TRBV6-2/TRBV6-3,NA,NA,TGTGCCAGCAGTTCTAGGACCGGGGAGCTGTTTTTT,CASSSRTGELFF
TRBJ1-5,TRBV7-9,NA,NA,TGTGCCATACGGGAGAATAGCAATCAGCCCCAGCATTTT,CAIRENSNQPQHF
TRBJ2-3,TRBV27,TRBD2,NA,TGTGCCAGCAGTAAAAAAATCACTAGCGGGACGAGGGCAGATACGCAGTATTTT,CASSKKITSGTRADTQYF
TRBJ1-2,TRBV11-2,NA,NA,TGTGCCAGCAGCTTCGTCCAGGGTCCCTATGGCTACACCTTC,CASSFVQGPYGYTF
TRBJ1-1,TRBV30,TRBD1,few,TGTGCCTGGGGGGACAGCCCTAACACTGAAGCTTTCTTT,CAWGDSPNTEAFF
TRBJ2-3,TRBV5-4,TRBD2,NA,TGTGCCAGCAGCACCGCCCTAAGCGGGGGGGTTCCCTATACGCAGTATTTT,CASSTALSGGVPYTQYF
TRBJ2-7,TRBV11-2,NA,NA,TGTGCCAGCAGCTTTGGACAGAAAACCTCCTACGAGCAGTACTTC,CASSFGQKTSYEQYF